A selection of T cell receptor beta chains follows, all from one sample in a study of identical twins. TCRdb itself ran the 5' RACE reads through MiXCR, one entry per CDR3 protein. The repertoire consists of hundreds of thousands of distinct CDR3 sequences, with around 7.6% occurring once and the leading ten covering around 5%. The same sample was also studied in work on yellow fever vaccine responses in identical twins.

The sequencing input was CD8+ T cells sorted from blood. The source of these receptors is a woman aged 18-30 years in good health. The CDR3 runs from the conserved cysteine through the conserved F or W. A D gene is named only where the DNA matches it firmly. The size of a clone is reported for some rows only, either as once, few or many, or as a class for expanded clones.

v_gene: TRBV11-2
j_gene: TRBJ2-7
abundance: few
d_gene: TRBD2
CDR3nt: TGTGCCAGCAGAGGACTAGCGGGAGTTTGGTACGAGCAGTACTTC
CDR3aa: CASRGLAGVWYEQYF

v_gene: TRBV6-2/TRBV6-3
j_gene: TRBJ2-1
abundance: few
d_gene: -
CDR3nt: TGTGCCAGCAAAATAGCGGTCGATGAGCAGTTCTTC
CDR3aa: CASKIAVDEQFF

v_gene: TRBV5-5
j_gene: TRBJ1-6
abundance: -
d_gene: -
CDR3nt: TGTGCCAGCAGCTTATACAGAGCAGAGAATTCACCCCTCCACTTT
CDR3aa: CASSLYRAENSPLHF

v_gene: TRBV5-1
j_gene: TRBJ2-1
abundance: -
d_gene: TRBD2
CDR3nt: TGTGCCAGCAGCTTCCGGCGTCCTACTAGCGGGAGAGTTCACAGGTGGGATGAGCAGTTCTTC
CDR3aa: CASSFRRPTSGRVHRWDEQFF

v_gene: TRBV12-3/TRBV12-4
j_gene: TRBJ2-5
abundance: many
d_gene: -
CDR3nt: TGTGCCAGCAGTTTCGGAGGACAAGACCAGTACTTC
CDR3aa: CASSFGGQDQYF

v_gene: TRBV29-1
j_gene: TRBJ2-1
abundance: many
d_gene: TRBD2
CDR3nt: TGCAGCGTTGAAGGCACTAGCGGTGGCTACAATGAGCAGTTCTTC
CDR3aa: CSVEGTSGGYNEQFF

v_gene: TRBV6-4
j_gene: TRBJ2-3
abundance: -
d_gene: TRBD1
CDR3nt: TGTGCCAGCAGTGACTCAGGGGGCGGAGGCACAGAAACTCAGTATTTT
CDR3aa: CASSDSGGGGTETQYF

v_gene: TRBV15
j_gene: TRBJ2-2
abundance: -
d_gene: TRBD2
CDR3nt: TGTGCCACCAGCAGAGACACCCCCGGGACTAGCAAAACCACCGGGGAGCTGTTTTTT
CDR3aa: CATSRDTPGTSKTTGELFF

v_gene: TRBV12-3/TRBV12-4
j_gene: TRBJ2-3
abundance: -
d_gene: -
CDR3nt: TGTGCCAGCAGTTTTCTAGAAACAGATACGCAGTATTTT
CDR3aa: CASSFLETDTQYF

v_gene: TRBV7-9
j_gene: TRBJ2-3
abundance: many
d_gene: TRBD1
CDR3nt: TGTGCCAGCAAGGTCACGGGACAGGGCACAGATACGCAGTATTTT
CDR3aa: CASKVTGQGTDTQYF

v_gene: TRBV7-6
j_gene: TRBJ1-2
abundance: many
d_gene: -
CDR3nt: TGTGCCAGCAGGGGTGGCAGGGAGTATGGCTACACCTTC
CDR3aa: CASRGGREYGYTF

v_gene: TRBV20-1
j_gene: TRBJ2-3
abundance: few
d_gene: -
CDR3nt: TGCAGTGCTAAAGTCGTGGGGCCTACCACAGATACGCAGTATTTT
CDR3aa: CSAKVVGPTTDTQYF

v_gene: TRBV15
j_gene: TRBJ2-1
abundance: many
d_gene: -
CDR3nt: TGTGCCACCAGGTTAGGAGGGAGGAATGAGCAGTTCTTC
CDR3aa: CATRLGGRNEQFF

v_gene: TRBV2
j_gene: TRBJ2-7
abundance: -
d_gene: TRBD2
CDR3nt: TGTGCCAGCAGTACTAGCGGGAGTTACGAGCAGTACTTC
CDR3aa: CASSTSGSYEQYF

v_gene: TRBV4-1
j_gene: TRBJ1-1
abundance: many
d_gene: -
CDR3nt: TGCGCCAGCAGCCCGGCGGGGCACCAGAACACTGAAGCTTTCTTT
CDR3aa: CASSPAGHQNTEAFF

v_gene: TRBV20-1
j_gene: TRBJ1-5
abundance: many
d_gene: -
CDR3nt: TGCAGTGCTGGAGAGACAGTCTCCAGCAATCAGCCCCAGCATTTT
CDR3aa: CSAGETVSSNQPQHF

v_gene: TRBV19
j_gene: TRBJ2-5
abundance: few
d_gene: TRBD2
CDR3nt: TGTGCCAGTAGCCCAGGGACTACCGGAAGGCAAGAGACCCAGTACTTC
CDR3aa: CASSPGTTGRQETQYF

v_gene: TRBV12-3/TRBV12-4
j_gene: TRBJ1-6
abundance: few
d_gene: TRBD1
CDR3nt: TGTGCCAGCAGTTTAAGGACCGGGACAGGGGATTCACCCCTCCACTTT
CDR3aa: CASSLRTGTGDSPLHF

v_gene: TRBV5-1
j_gene: TRBJ2-5
abundance: many
d_gene: -
CDR3nt: TGCGCCAGCAGCTTAGAAGGCGGGTGGCAAGAGACCCAGTACTTC
CDR3aa: CASSLEGGWQETQYF

v_gene: TRBV5-1
j_gene: TRBJ1-1
abundance: many
d_gene: -
CDR3nt: TGCGCCAGCAGCGCGGGCGGCCGGAACACTGAAGCTTTCTTT
CDR3aa: CASSAGGRNTEAFF

v_gene: TRBV15
j_gene: TRBJ2-5
abundance: few
d_gene: TRBD2
CDR3nt: TGTGCCACCAGCAGTACGCTAGCGGGGGGAAAAGAGACCCAGTACTTC
CDR3aa: CATSSTLAGGKETQYF

v_gene: TRBV5-6
j_gene: TRBJ1-1
abundance: many
d_gene: TRBD1
CDR3nt: TGTGCCAGCAGCTTGGCCGGACAGGGTGAGGCTGAAGCTTTCTTT
CDR3aa: CASSLAGQGEAEAFF

v_gene: TRBV7-9
j_gene: TRBJ2-7
abundance: many
d_gene: TRBD1
CDR3nt: TGTGCCAGCAGCTCCGACAGGGTCGCTCACGAGCAGTACTTC
CDR3aa: CASSSDRVAHEQYF

v_gene: TRBV28
j_gene: TRBJ1-1
abundance: many
d_gene: TRBD1
CDR3nt: TGTGCCAGCAGTTGGGGACAGTACAACACTGAAGCTTTCTTT
CDR3aa: CASSWGQYNTEAFF

v_gene: TRBV10-3
j_gene: TRBJ2-1
abundance: many
d_gene: TRBD2
CDR3nt: TGTGCCATCAGGGAGACTAGCGGGAGCCCGTACAATGAGCAGTTCTTC
CDR3aa: CAIRETSGSPYNEQFF

v_gene: TRBV3-1
j_gene: TRBJ2-7
abundance: -
d_gene: -
CDR3nt: TGTGCCAGCAGCCAAGGAAAGGATCTTCTCCTCTCCTCCTACGAGCAGTACTTC
CDR3aa: CASSQGKDLLLSSYEQYF

v_gene: TRBV3-1
j_gene: TRBJ1-2
abundance: few
d_gene: -
CDR3nt: TGTGCCAGCAGCCGATGGTACAGGGCCTATGGCTACACCTTC
CDR3aa: CASSRWYRAYGYTF

v_gene: TRBV4-1
j_gene: TRBJ2-1
abundance: few
d_gene: -
CDR3nt: TGCGCCAGCAGTGAAGTTAATTCCGCGAACAATGAGCAGTTCTTC
CDR3aa: CASSEVNSANNEQFF

v_gene: TRBV15
j_gene: TRBJ2-6
abundance: -
d_gene: -
CDR3nt: TGTGCCACCAGCGGGACTGATAGCTCTGGGGCCAACGTCCTGACTTTC
CDR3aa: CATSGTDSSGANVLTF

v_gene: TRBV5-1
j_gene: TRBJ2-3
abundance: many
d_gene: -
CDR3nt: TGCGCCAGCAGCTTATTGGACTACCACACAGATACGCAGTATTTT
CDR3aa: CASSLLDYHTDTQYF

v_gene: TRBV5-1
j_gene: TRBJ2-3
abundance: many
d_gene: TRBD2
CDR3nt: TGCGCCAGCAGCTTTGACGCACCGGGACTAGAAACGCAGTATTTT
CDR3aa: CASSFDAPGLETQYF

v_gene: TRBV29-1
j_gene: TRBJ2-1
abundance: many
d_gene: TRBD2
CDR3nt: TGCAGCGTTGAAAGGGAAGGACTAGCGACCGATGAGCAGTTCTTC
CDR3aa: CSVEREGLATDEQFF

v_gene: TRBV7-9
j_gene: TRBJ1-4
abundance: -
d_gene: -
CDR3nt: TGTGCCAGCAGCTTCGGTGCAACTAATGAAAAACTGTTTTTT
CDR3aa: CASSFGATNEKLFF

v_gene: TRBV20-1
j_gene: TRBJ2-7
abundance: -
d_gene: TRBD1
CDR3nt: TGCAGTGCTAGAAGCTCAGGACAGGGGGCGTACGAGCAGTACTTC
CDR3aa: CSARSSGQGAYEQYF

v_gene: TRBV7-8
j_gene: TRBJ1-1
abundance: few
d_gene: -
CDR3nt: TGTGCCAGCAGTCAAAGGGGGGGCGCCCAGCGGGTCACTGAAGCTTTCTTT
CDR3aa: CASSQRGGAQRVTEAFF

v_gene: TRBV20-1
j_gene: TRBJ2-3
abundance: -
d_gene: TRBD2
CDR3nt: TGCAGTGCTAGCCGTTTGGCTAGCGGGGAGGGAGATACGCAGTATTTT
CDR3aa: CSASRLASGEGDTQYF

v_gene: TRBV7-9
j_gene: TRBJ1-1
abundance: many
d_gene: -
CDR3nt: TGTGCCAGCAGGAGACCAGGGAAAGAAGAAGCTTTCTTT
CDR3aa: CASRRPGKEEAFF

v_gene: TRBV27
j_gene: TRBJ1-2
abundance: -
d_gene: -
CDR3nt: TGTGCCAGCAGTTCCACAGGGTTGGGCTACACCTTC
CDR3aa: CASSSTGLGYTF

v_gene: TRBV4-1
j_gene: TRBJ2-5
abundance: few
d_gene: -
CDR3nt: TGCGCCAGCAGTTACCGGGACTACCAAGAGACCCAGTACTTC
CDR3aa: CASSYRDYQETQYF

v_gene: TRBV29-1
j_gene: TRBJ2-1
abundance: -
d_gene: -
CDR3nt: TGCAGCCCCGTTGTAGCGGACTACAATGAGCAGTTCTTC
CDR3aa: CSPVVADYNEQFF